Below are 21 T cell receptor beta chains sequenced from a single sample in a study of T cell changes during pregnancy in multiple sclerosis. Sequenced by immunoSEQ multiplex PCR; TCRdb stores in-frame clones only, minus some. Of around 110,000 clones listed, roughly 92% are singletons. The sequencing here drew on peripheral blood, taken in the third trimester of pregnancy. Receptors originate from a female donor with multiple sclerosis, enrolled in a pregnancy study.

In this sample, this clone turned up once. The chain is built from TRBV28 and TRBJ2-7; 11 bases agree with TRBD2. After removal of 3 bases from V and 7 bases from J, the junction contained 5 bases not matched to a gene. Germline V gene sequence: CDR1 MDHEN, CDR2 SYDVKM. This CDR3 has 14 amino acids. The CDR3, as DNA: TGTGCCAGCAGTTTGGGGCTAGCGGGAGGTGAGCAGTACTTC. This gives the protein CASSLGLAGGEQYF.

The rearrangement uses TRBV19 and TRBJ1-3, with D possibly matching TRBD1 (5 bases). Trimming removed 7 bases from V and 4 bases from J, with 17 bases in between. The CDR3 covers 15 residues. Germline values: CDR1 LNHDA, CDR2 SQIVND (reference sequence). The CDR3 is CASTPGGVGGNTIYF. For the CDR3, the DNA is TGTGCCAGTACCCCGGGAGGGGTCGGCGGAAACACCATATATTTT.

For the CDR3, the DNA is TGTGCCAGCAGCTTTTCCGGAGACAGTTACGAGCAGTACTTC. This codes for CASSFSGDSYEQYF. This rearrangement joins TRBV7-9 to TRBJ2-7, with D possibly TRBD1 on 5 matching bases. Germline lookup yields CDR1 SEHNR and CDR2 FQNEAQ (reference sequence). The CDR3 spans 14 residues. V lost 3 bases, J lost 4 bases, and 13 bases lay in between.

The table lists this clone with a few counts. The rearrangement links TRBV10-1 to TRBJ1-5; no definite D call. V was pared by 2 bases and J by 7 bases, with 18 bases between. Germline V lookup: CDR1 WNHNN, CDR2 SYGVQD (reference sequence). The CDR3 contains 16 residues. For the CDR3, the DNA is TGCGCCAGCAGTGAGAGCGGCACCACCACCGGGCAGCCCCAGCATTTT. This gives the protein CASSESGTTTGQPQHF.

This chain joins TRBV5-1 and TRBJ1-1, with 7 bases that match TRBD1. The germline gives CDR1 SGHRS, CDR2 YFSETQ. The CDR3 has 15 amino acids. Unmatched junction bases numbered 7, after V lost 4 bases and J lost 1 base. The CDR3 DNA reads TGCGCCAGCAGCGTAACCGGGACAGCGAACACTGAAGCTTTCTTT. Its translation: CASSVTGTANTEAFF.

The V and J genes are TRBV30 and TRBJ1-5; TRBD1 matches at 10 bases. J was trimmed by 7 bases and V by 0 bases; bases with no gene match: 9. The CDR3 extends over 16 amino acids. Germline V CDR1 and CDR2: GTSNPN, SVGIG (reference sequence). The CDR3 loop reads CAWSVPGQGRNQPQHF. The CDR3 DNA reads as TGTGCCTGGAGTGTACCGGGACAGGGGAGAAACCAGCCCCAGCATTTT.

This chain connects TRBV10-2 to TRBJ2-7; TRBD2 matches 14 bases. There are 16 residues in the CDR3. The germline V gene has CDR1 WSHSY and CDR2 SAAADI. Trimming removed 7 bases from V and 0 bases from J; junction bases left unmatched: 5. The CDR3 nucleotides are TGCGCCAGCACCACCGGACTAGCGGGAGGCTCCTACGAGCAGTACTTC. Its protein is CASTTGLAGGSYEQYF.

This chain uses TRBV6-1 with TRBJ1-6; D unresolved. V lost 2 bases and J 7 bases, leaving 9 bases between the germline ends. Germline V gene data show CDR1 as MNHNS and CDR2 as SASEGT. This CDR3 is built from 14 residues. CDR3 amino acids: CASSERSLNSPLHF. CDR3 sequence (DNA): TGTGCCAGCAGTGAAAGGAGCTTGAATTCACCCCTCCACTTT.

The rearrangement joins TRBV14 to TRBJ2-7; TRBD2 might be the D (6 bases). Per germline, CDR1 SGHDN and CDR2 FVKESK. This CDR3 contains 20 residues. Trimming took off 3 bases at V and 2 bases at J, with 29 bases between the two ends. This chain's CDR3 is CASSQDTIAVYFGGAYEQYF. The DNA for the CDR3 is TGTGCCAGCAGCCAGGATACTATAGCGGTTTACTTCGGTGGCGCCTACGAGCAGTACTTC.

This chain connects TRBV10-3 to TRBJ2-7, with D perhaps TRBD1 (6 bases). CDR1 ENHRY and CDR2 SYGVKD come from the germline V gene. Trimming removed 2 bases at V and 11 bases at J, with 13 bases between. The CDR3 spans 12 residues. Here the CDR3 reads CAISESKAGEYF. Here the CDR3 DNA reads TGTGCCATCAGTGAGAGTAAGGCAGGGGAGTACTTC.

V gene TRBV6-1 combines with J gene TRBJ2-1; 11 bases are shared with TRBD2. The V gene end was trimmed by 0 bases and the J gene end by 10 bases; junction bases not matched to a gene: 5. The length of the CDR3 is 15 residues. Germline-derived CDR1 and CDR2 are MNHNS and SASEGT. The CDR3 is CASSEALAGVFEQFF. DNA for the CDR3: TGTGCCAGCAGTGAAGCACTAGCGGGAGTTTTCGAGCAGTTCTTC.

The V call is TRBV7-6, the J call TRBJ2-1; TRBD2 matches 13 bases. Germline assignment: CDR1 SGHVS and CDR2 FNYEAQ. V trimming: 5 bases; J trimming: 12 bases; junction bases outside the gene matches: 7. The CDR3 loop spans 14 amino acids. DNA for the CDR3: TGTGCCAGCAGCCCCGGACTAGCGGGAGTAGGGCAGTTCTTC. Its protein is CASSPGLAGVGQFF. Supplemented by reference TRBV7-6 and TRBJ2-1, the full variable domain reads GAGVSQSPRYKVTKRGQDVALRCDPISGHVSLYWYRQALGQGPEFLTYFNYEAQQDKSGLPNDRFSAERPEGSISTLTIQRTEQRDSAMYRCASSPGLAGVGQFFGPGTRLTVL.

The J gene is TRBJ2-1, the V gene TRBV9, with 11 bases fitting TRBD2. Looked up from germline, CDR1 is SGDLS and CDR2 is YYNGEE. This CDR3 spans 19 amino acids. The trim removed 0 bases at V and 2 bases at J, leaving 10 bases unmatched. Here the CDR3 reads CASSVVELAGGSTYNEQFF. In DNA form, the CDR3 reads TGTGCCAGCAGCGTAGTGGAGTTAGCGGGAGGGAGCACCTACAATGAGCAGTTCTTC.

This sequence joins TRBV15 and TRBJ1-2; TRBD1 matches at 7 bases. The germline V gene encodes CDR1 LNHNV and CDR2 YYDKDF (reference sequence). The CDR3 loop spans 18 amino acids. V trimming: 6 bases; J trimming: 6 bases; junction bases outside the gene matches: 22. CDR3 nucleotide sequence: TGTGCCACCAGAGATAGCGAATCTTGGGACAGCGCTCAAGATGGCTACACCTTC. Protein: CATRDSESWDSAQDGYTF.

The V call is TRBV30, the J call TRBJ1-2, with TRBD1 as a possible D gene (6 bases). Trimming left V 5 bases short and J 6 bases short, with 13 bases between. The CDR3 is 12 amino acids. The V gene's germline CDR1 is GTSNPN and CDR2 SVGIG (reference sequence). CDR3 DNA: TGTGCCTGGGCTCCGGGACATAATGGCTACACCTTC. This translates into CAWAPGHNGYTF. The variable domain in full, completed from reference TRBV30 and TRBJ1-2, reads SQTIHQWPATLVQPVGSPLSLECTVEGTSNPNLYWYRQAAGRGLQLLFYSVGIGQISSEVPQNLSASRPQDRQFILSSKKLLLSDSGFYLCAWAPGHNGYTFGSGTRLTVV.

This CDR3 is CASSPQLAGGLHTQYF. The CDR3 DNA follows: TGTGCCAGCAGCCCTCAATTAGCGGGGGGGCTTCATACGCAGTATTTT. The V gene is TRBV9, the J gene TRBJ2-3; 11 bases map to TRBD2. V was clipped by 4 bases and J by 7 bases; unmatched bases: 11. Germline V gene data show CDR1 as SGDLS and CDR2 as YYNGEE. The CDR3 contains 16 residues.

The sample holds one count of this clone. The CDR3: CASSLQGSGSAEAFF. DNA of the CDR3: TGTGCCAGCAGTCTACAGGGAAGTGGAAGCGCTGAAGCTTTCTTT. The rearrangement joins TRBV28 to TRBJ1-1; perhaps TRBD1 as D (6 bases). V lost 5 bases and J 6 bases, leaving 19 bases between the germline ends. The CDR3 sequence is 15 residues long. Germline V gene lookup returns CDR1 MDHEN and CDR2 SYDVKM.

The chain recombines TRBV6-1 with TRBJ1-2, with 7 bases aligning to TRBD1. Trimming took 2 bases from V and 3 from J; bases not matched to a gene: 12. The CDR3 has 17 amino acids. Germline V gene sequence: CDR1 MNHNS, CDR2 SASEGT. The CDR3 nucleotides are TGTGCCAGCAGTGAAAGGGGGCTGGTCCAGGGGTACTATGGCTACACCTTC. It codes for CASSERGLVQGYYGYTF.

This sequence joins TRBV6-4 and TRBJ2-3; 14 nucleotides line up with TRBD2. After removal of 5 bases from V and 6 bases from J, the junction contained 4 bases not matched to a gene. Germline-derived CDR1 and CDR2 are MRHNA and SNTAGT. The length of the CDR3 is 15 residues. The CDR3 nucleotides read TGTGCCAGCAGTCGACTAGCGGGAGGGGAGGATACGCAGTATTTT. Translation: CASSRLAGGEDTQYF.

The V and J genes are TRBV9 and TRBJ2-1, with a weak D call TRBD2 (6 bases). The V and J ends lost 1 base and 8 bases respectively, with 16 bases between them. Germline CDR1 SGDLS, CDR2 YYNGEE. The CDR3 totals 15 residues. CDR3 bases: TGTGCCAGCAGCGTACGGTCAGGATGGGGGGATGAGCAGTTCTTC. Translation: CASSVRSGWGDEQFF.

V usage is TRBV30 and J usage is TRBJ2-5; 7 nucleotides match TRBD2. CDR3 length: 13 amino acids. V trimming: 1 base; J trimming: 7 bases; junction bases outside the gene matches: 6. Germline V gene sequence: CDR1 GTSNPN, CDR2 SVGIG (reference sequence). CDR3 nucleotides: TGTGCCTGGAGTGGTGCGGGACTAACGACCCAGTACTTC. Its protein is CAWSGAGLTTQYF. The whole variable domain, filled in from reference TRBV30 and TRBJ2-5, reads SQTIHQWPATLVQPVGSPLSLECTVEGTSNPNLYWYRQAAGRGLQLLFYSVGIGQISSEVPQNLSASRPQDRQFILSSKKLLLSDSGFYLCAWSGAGLTTQYFGPGTRLLVL.